These 22 T cell receptor beta chains were all obtained from the same sample, sequenced in a study of shared clonotypes between healthy human individuals. Naive CD8 isolation took CD45RO-negative cells positively selected for CCR7 and excluded terminally differentiated effector memory CD45RA+ cells. Data came from immunoSEQ multiplex PCR; TCRdb stores just in-frame clones and leaves some out. The sample shows roughly 590,000 clones, around 95% of them seen only once. The sequencing sample was made of naive CD8+ T cells sorted from blood. The source is a woman in her twenties or thirties in good health.

The rearrangement uses TRBV27 and TRBJ2-1; D is unclear. The CDR3 is 15 residues long. The V end lost 6 bases, the J end lost 5 bases, and 17 bases lay between the germline ends. Germline V gives CDR1 MNHEY, CDR2 SMNVEV (reference sequence). CDR3 amino acids: CASSPSGLPNNEQFF. CDR3 DNA: TGTGCCAGCAGCCCTTCCGGGCTACCAAACAATGAGCAGTTCTTC.

The chain couples TRBV28 to TRBJ1-1; possibly TRBD1 for D (6 bases). CDR3 size: 17 residues. The ends were cut back, 5 bases at V and 4 bases at J, with 23 bases in the middle. Germline V gives CDR1 MDHEN, CDR2 SYDVKM. DNA of the CDR3: TGTGCCAGCAGTACGGACAGTTTGAGATCGGGTATCACTGAAGCTTTCTTT. This translates into CASSTDSLRSGITEAFF.

This clone was seen just once. The V call is TRBV19, the J call TRBJ2-7; D possibly corresponds to TRBD2 (6 bases). Trimming cost V 5 bases and J 2 bases, with 19 bases left between them. CDR3 length: 16 residues. Germline CDR1 and CDR2: LNHDA and SQIVND (reference sequence). The DNA of the CDR3 is TGTGCCAGTAGTCCTGGCAGTTCCGGGGGAACCTACGAGCAGTACTTC. Protein product: CASSPGSSGGTYEQYF.

The chain combines TRBV29-1 with TRBJ2-3, with D tentatively TRBD2 (5 bases). V gave up 3 bases and J gave up 0 bases, with 13 bases separating them. The CDR3 has 15 residues. Germline CDR1 SQVTM, CDR2 ANQGSEA. The CDR3 DNA is TGCAGCGTTGAGGCCATCGGGGTGAGCACAGATACGCAGTATTTT. Protein: CSVEAIGVSTDTQYF.

The chain joins TRBV28 to TRBJ2-7; a weak D match, TRBD1 (5 bases). The CDR3 length is 15 residues. V shed 6 bases and J shed 5 bases, with 20 bases lying between them. Germline assignment: CDR1 MDHEN and CDR2 SYDVKM. The DNA of the CDR3 is TGTGCCAGCAGCCCCTTCGACAGCCGAGGCCACGAGCAGTACTTC. Its translation: CASSPFDSRGHEQYF.

This chain uses TRBV28 with TRBJ2-3; D is unclear. The CDR3 covers 12 residues. The V gene's germline CDR1 is MDHEN and CDR2 SYDVKM. Trimming took off 3 bases at V and 2 bases at J, with 3 bases between the two ends. CDR3 DNA: TGTGCCAGCAGTTTTACCACAGATACGCAGTATTTT. Translation gives CASSFTTDTQYF.

This rearrangement joins TRBV19 to TRBJ2-7; weak D call: TRBD2 (5 bases). The germline V gene has CDR1 LNHDA and CDR2 SQIVND (reference sequence). CDR3 size: 15 residues. Between the trimmed V and J ends, which lost 4 bases and 4 bases, there was a span of 17 bases. CDR3 protein: CASSKGFSVQYEQYF. The CDR3 DNA reads TGTGCCAGTAGTAAGGGATTTAGCGTACAGTACGAGCAGTACTTC.

The V and J genes are TRBV5-5 and TRBJ2-7, with D perhaps TRBD2 (5 bases). V was pared by 4 bases and J by 0 bases, with 17 bases between. The CDR3 consists of 16 residues. The germline V gene has CDR1 SGHKS and CDR2 YYEKEE (reference sequence). This chain's CDR3 is CASSRVGLGSSYEQYF. For the CDR3, the DNA is TGTGCCAGCAGCCGTGTTGGACTGGGGAGCTCCTACGAGCAGTACTTC. The full variable domain, rest sourced from reference TRBV5-5 and TRBJ2-7, is DAGVTQSPTHLIKTRGQQVTLRCSPISGHKSVSWYQQVLGQGPQFIFQYYEKEERGRGNFPDRFSARQFPNYSSELNVNALLLGDSALYLCASSRVGLGSSYEQYFGPGTRLTVT.

The V and J genes are TRBV6-1 and TRBJ2-5; D is uncertain. The CDR3 is 14 residues long. Trimming stripped 3 bases from V and 1 base from J, with 9 bases between. Germline V CDR1 and CDR2: MNHNS, SASEGT. The CDR3 spells CASSELGFQETQYF. The CDR3 DNA follows: TGTGCCAGCAGTGAGTTGGGTTTCCAAGAGACCCAGTACTTC.

This chain connects TRBV6-6 to TRBJ2-5; D not resolved. The J call may be incorrect, as the DNA end agrees better with TRBJ2-7. CDR1 is MNHNY and CDR2 is SVGAGI in the germline V gene (reference sequence). The CDR3 is 13 residues long. CDR3 nucleotides: TGTGCCAGCAGTTACTCGGCTTCCTACGAGCAGTACTTC. Protein product: CASSYSASYEQYF.

The chain combines TRBV28 with TRBJ2-5; 10 positions agree with TRBD1. Germline V gene sequence: CDR1 MDHEN, CDR2 SYDVKM. CDR3 length: 14 residues. V lost 5 bases to trimming and J lost 5 bases; unmatched junction nucleotides: 5. This CDR3 reads CASSDRGLWETQYF. The CDR3 bases are TGTGCCAGCAGTGACAGGGGGCTGTGGGAGACCCAGTACTTC. Using reference TRBV28 and TRBJ2-5 for the parts outside the CDR3, the full variable domain is DVKVTQSSRYLVKRTGEKVFLECVQDMDHENMFWYRQDPGLGLRLIYFSYDVKMKEKGDIPEGYSVSREKKERFSLILESASTNQTSMYLCASSDRGLWETQYFGPGTRLLVL.

The chain has TRBV30 and TRBJ2-1; 8 bases line up with TRBD2. V dropped 1 base and J dropped 5; count of bases not matched to a gene: 16. CDR1 is GTSNPN and CDR2 is SVGIG in the germline V gene (reference sequence). The CDR3 consists of 18 residues. In nucleotides, the CDR3 is TGTGCCTGGAGTGAAAGACAATCGGCGGGAGGTGGGCACAATGAGCAGTTCTTC. It translates to CAWSERQSAGGGHNEQFF. Combining the CDR3 with reference TRBV30 and TRBJ2-1 gives the whole variable domain SQTIHQWPATLVQPVGSPLSLECTVEGTSNPNLYWYRQAAGRGLQLLFYSVGIGQISSEVPQNLSASRPQDRQFILSSKKLLLSDSGFYLCAWSERQSAGGGHNEQFFGPGTRLTVL.

V gene TRBV4-1 combines with J gene TRBJ2-5, with D possibly TRBD1 on 7 matching bases. This CDR3 has 15 residues. The germline V gene encodes CDR1 MGHRA and CDR2 YSYEKL. V lost 1 base, J lost 6 bases, and 15 bases lay in between. CDR3 nucleotides: TGCGCCAGCAGCCAAGTTGGAGGGGGCGGAAAGACCCAGTACTTC. This gives the protein CASSQVGGGGKTQYF.

A single count supports this clone. In DNA, the CDR3 is TGTGCCAGTAGATCCTACAATGAGCAGTTCTTC. It specifies CASRSYNEQFF. V gene TRBV19 combines with J gene TRBJ2-1; no reliable D call. This CDR3 is built from 11 residues. CDR1 is LNHDA and CDR2 is SQIVND in the germline V gene (reference sequence). V was cut by 6 bases and J by 1 base, with 1 base left in between.

The chain uses TRBV28 and TRBJ2-7; 11 nucleotides agree with TRBD2. V was clipped by 5 bases and J by 3 bases; unmatched bases: 15. The CDR3 is 18 residues long. CDR1 is MDHEN, CDR2 SYDVKM, per germline. The CDR3 loop is CASSHGLPGLAGLYEQYF. The CDR3 nucleotides read TGTGCCAGCAGTCACGGACTACCCGGACTAGCGGGCCTCTACGAGCAGTACTTC.

The rearrangement joins TRBV6-4 to TRBJ1-5; D is unclear. This CDR3 is 14 amino acids long. The germline V gene encodes CDR1 MRHNA and CDR2 SNTAGT. Trimming took 4 bases from V and 3 from J, leaving 10 bases between them. CDR3 residues: CASSVSLLNQPQHF. The CDR3 DNA sequence: TGTGCCAGCAGTGTGAGCTTACTCAATCAGCCCCAGCATTTT.

J is TRBJ1-1 and V is TRBV27; 7 bases are a match to TRBD1. The CDR3 covers 12 residues. The junction had 2 bases not matched to a gene; V was cut back by 5 bases and J by 5 bases. In germline, CDR1 is MNHEY, CDR2 SMNVEV (reference sequence). CDR3 DNA sequence: TGTGCCAGCAGTCCGACAGGGACTGAAGCTTTCTTT. Its protein product is CASSPTGTEAFF.

Details on this clone: This CDR3 is also generated by other DNA sequences in the sample. The gene calls are TRBV4-1 and TRBJ1-4; D ambiguous. The germline V gene encodes CDR1 MGHRA and CDR2 YSYEKL. The CDR3 extends over 13 amino acids. Between the trimmed V and J ends, which lost 1 base and 8 bases, there was a span of 8 bases. DNA of the CDR3: TGCGCCAGCAGCCAAGTTGGAGGGGAAAAACTGTTTTTT. It encodes CASSQVGGEKLFF.

This sequence joins TRBV10-2 and TRBJ2-1, with a weak D call TRBD2 (5 bases). The CDR3 covers 12 residues. The ends were cut back, 7 bases at V and 10 bases at J, with 14 bases in the middle. The germline V gene encodes CDR1 WSHSY and CDR2 SAAADI. The CDR3 nucleotides are TGCGCCAGCAACGGGGTGGAATCAGAGCAGTTCTTC. The encoded protein is CASNGVESEQFF.

This chain connects TRBV2 to TRBJ2-7; D is unclear. There are 16 residues in the CDR3. Germline values: CDR1 SNHLY, CDR2 FYNNEI. V lost 1 base to trimming and J lost 2 bases, with 15 bases between them. CDR3 coding DNA: TGTGCCAGCAGTGAAGAGGCAGCCCAAGCGCCCTACGAGCAGTACTTC. Protein product: CASSEEAAQAPYEQYF.

The chain has TRBV28 and TRBJ1-5, with a tentative D call TRBD1 (5 bases). The CDR3 contains 15 residues. In germline, CDR1 is MDHEN, CDR2 SYDVKM. The V end lost 6 bases, the J end lost 1 base, and 13 bases lay between the germline ends. CDR3 DNA sequence: TGTGCCAGCAGCCTGGACATTTCGAGCAATCAGCCCCAGCATTTT. This translates into CASSLDISSNQPQHF.

The chain recombines TRBV9 with TRBJ2-3; no definite D call. The V gene lost 4 bases and the J gene lost 1 base, with 10 bases spanning the gap. The CDR3 totals 14 residues. Germline assignment: CDR1 SGDLS and CDR2 YYNGEE. The CDR3 DNA sequence: TGTGCCAGCAGCCACCTACGGGGCACAGATACGCAGTATTTT. As protein: CASSHLRGTDTQYF.